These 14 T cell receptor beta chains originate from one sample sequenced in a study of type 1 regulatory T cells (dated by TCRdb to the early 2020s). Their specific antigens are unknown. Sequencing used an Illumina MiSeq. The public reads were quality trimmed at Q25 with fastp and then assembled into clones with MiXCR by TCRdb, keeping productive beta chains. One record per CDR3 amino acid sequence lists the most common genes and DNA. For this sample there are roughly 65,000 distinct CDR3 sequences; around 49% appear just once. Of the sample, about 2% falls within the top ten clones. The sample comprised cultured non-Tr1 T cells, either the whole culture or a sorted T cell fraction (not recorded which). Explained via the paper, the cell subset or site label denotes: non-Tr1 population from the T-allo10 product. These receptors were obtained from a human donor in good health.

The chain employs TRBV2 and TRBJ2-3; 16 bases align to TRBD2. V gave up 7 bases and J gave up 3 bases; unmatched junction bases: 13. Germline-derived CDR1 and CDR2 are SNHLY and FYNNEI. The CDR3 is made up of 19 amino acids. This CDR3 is CASMRGLAGGLGPTDTQYF. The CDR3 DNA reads TGTGCCAGCATGAGGGGACTAGCGGGGGGGCTTGGTCCAACAGATACGCAGTATTTT.

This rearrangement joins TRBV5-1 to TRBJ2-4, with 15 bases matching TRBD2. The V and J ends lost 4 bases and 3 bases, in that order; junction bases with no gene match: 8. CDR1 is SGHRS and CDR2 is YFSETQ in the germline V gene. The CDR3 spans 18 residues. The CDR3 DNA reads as TGCGCCAGCAGCCCCTGGACTAGCGGGGGGGTTGGCAAAAACATTCAGTACTTC. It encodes CASSPWTSGGVGKNIQYF.

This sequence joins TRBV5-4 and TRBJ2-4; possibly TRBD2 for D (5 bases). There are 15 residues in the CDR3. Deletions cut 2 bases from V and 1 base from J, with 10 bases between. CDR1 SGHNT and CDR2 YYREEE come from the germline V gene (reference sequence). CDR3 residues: CASSLVGSAKNIQYF. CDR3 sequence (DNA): TGTGCCAGCAGCTTAGTAGGGAGTGCCAAAAACATTCAGTACTTC.

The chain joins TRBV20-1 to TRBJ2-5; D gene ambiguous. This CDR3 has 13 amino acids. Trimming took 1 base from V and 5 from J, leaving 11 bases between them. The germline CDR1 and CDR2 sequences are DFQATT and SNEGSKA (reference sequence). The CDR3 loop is CSARGRIGETQYF. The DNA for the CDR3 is TGCAGTGCTAGAGGGCGGATTGGGGAGACCCAGTACTTC.

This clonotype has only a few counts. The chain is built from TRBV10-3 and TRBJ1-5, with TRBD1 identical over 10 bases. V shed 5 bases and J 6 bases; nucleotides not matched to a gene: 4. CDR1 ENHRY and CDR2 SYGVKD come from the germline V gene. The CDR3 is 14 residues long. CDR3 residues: CAISTGTGAQPQHF. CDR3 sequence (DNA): TGTGCCATCAGTACCGGGACAGGGGCTCAGCCCCAGCATTTT.

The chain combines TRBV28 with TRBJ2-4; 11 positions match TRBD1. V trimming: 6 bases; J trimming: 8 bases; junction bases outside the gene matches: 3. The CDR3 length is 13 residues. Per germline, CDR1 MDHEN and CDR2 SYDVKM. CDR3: CASSGQGAYIQYF. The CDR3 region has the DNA TGTGCCAGCAGCGGACAGGGGGCGTACATTCAGTACTTC. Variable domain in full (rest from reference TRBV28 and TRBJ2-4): DVKVTQSSRYLVKRTGEKVFLECVQDMDHENMFWYRQDPGLGLRLIYFSYDVKMKEKGDIPEGYSVSREKKERFSLILESASTNQTSMYLCASSGQGAYIQYFGAGTRLSVL.

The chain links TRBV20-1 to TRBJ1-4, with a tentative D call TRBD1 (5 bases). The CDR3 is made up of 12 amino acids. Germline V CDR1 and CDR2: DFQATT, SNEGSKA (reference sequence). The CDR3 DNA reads TGCGGATTGCGGGGCCCTAATGAAAAACTGTTTTTT. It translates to CGLRGPNEKLFF.

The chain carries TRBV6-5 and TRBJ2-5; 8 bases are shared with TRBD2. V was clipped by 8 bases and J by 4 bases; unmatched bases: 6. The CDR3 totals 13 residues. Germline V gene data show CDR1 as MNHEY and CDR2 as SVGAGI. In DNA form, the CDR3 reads TGTGCCAGCCAGGGAGCGGGGGTAGAGACCCAGTACTTC. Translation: CASQGAGVETQYF.

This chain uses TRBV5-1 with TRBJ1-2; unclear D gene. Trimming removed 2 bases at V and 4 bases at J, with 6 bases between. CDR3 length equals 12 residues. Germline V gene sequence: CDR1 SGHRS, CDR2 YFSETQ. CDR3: CASSFNLYGYTF. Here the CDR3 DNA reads TGCGCCAGCAGCTTTAACCTCTATGGCTACACCTTC. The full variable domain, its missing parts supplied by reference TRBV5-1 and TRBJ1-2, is KAGVTQTPRYLIKTRGQQVTLSCSPISGHRSVSWYQQTPGQGLQFLFEYFSETQRNKGNFPGRFSGRQFSNSRSEMNVSTLELGDSALYLCASSFNLYGYTFGSGTRLTVV.

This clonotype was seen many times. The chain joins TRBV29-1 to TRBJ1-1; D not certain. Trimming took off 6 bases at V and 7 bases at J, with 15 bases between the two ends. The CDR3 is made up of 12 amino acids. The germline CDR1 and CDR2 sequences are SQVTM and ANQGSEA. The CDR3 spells CSVAQGRGEAFF. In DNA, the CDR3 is TGCAGCGTCGCCCAAGGGCGGGGTGAAGCTTTCTTT. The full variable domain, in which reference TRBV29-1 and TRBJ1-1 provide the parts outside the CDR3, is SAVISQKPSRDICQRGTSLTIQCQVDSQVTMMFWYRQQPGQSLTLIATANQGSEATYESGFVIDKFPISRPNLTFSTLTVSNMSPEDSSIYLCSVAQGRGEAFFGQGTRLTVV.

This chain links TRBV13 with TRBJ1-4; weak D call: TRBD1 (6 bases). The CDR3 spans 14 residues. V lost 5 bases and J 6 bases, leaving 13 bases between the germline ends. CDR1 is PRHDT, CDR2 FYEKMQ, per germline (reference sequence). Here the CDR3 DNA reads TGTGCCAGCAGCCGGGGCAGGGGCGATGAAAAACTGTTTTTT. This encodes CASSRGRGDEKLFF.

Here the CDR3 reads CASSLGGVDGDTQYF. In DNA, the CDR3 is TGTGCCAGCAGCTTAGGTGGCGTGGACGGCGATACGCAGTATTTT. This chain uses TRBV11-1 with TRBJ2-3; D is unclear. The CDR3 consists of 15 residues. The ends were cut back, 1 base at V and 6 bases at J, with 14 bases in the middle. CDR1 is SGHAT, CDR2 FQDESV, per germline (reference sequence).

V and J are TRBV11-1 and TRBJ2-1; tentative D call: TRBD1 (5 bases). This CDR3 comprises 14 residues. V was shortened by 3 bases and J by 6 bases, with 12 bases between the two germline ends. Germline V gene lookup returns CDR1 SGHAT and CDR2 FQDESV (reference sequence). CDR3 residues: CASSFQRTGNEQFF. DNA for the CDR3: TGTGCCAGCAGCTTCCAGCGCACAGGCAATGAGCAGTTCTTC.

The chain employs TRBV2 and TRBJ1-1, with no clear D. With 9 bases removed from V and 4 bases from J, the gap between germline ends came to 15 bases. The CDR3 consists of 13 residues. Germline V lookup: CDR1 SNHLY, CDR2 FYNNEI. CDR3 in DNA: TGTGCCAGTAGAGGCCCCGGTGTCACTGAAGCTTTCTTT. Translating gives CASRGPGVTEAFF.